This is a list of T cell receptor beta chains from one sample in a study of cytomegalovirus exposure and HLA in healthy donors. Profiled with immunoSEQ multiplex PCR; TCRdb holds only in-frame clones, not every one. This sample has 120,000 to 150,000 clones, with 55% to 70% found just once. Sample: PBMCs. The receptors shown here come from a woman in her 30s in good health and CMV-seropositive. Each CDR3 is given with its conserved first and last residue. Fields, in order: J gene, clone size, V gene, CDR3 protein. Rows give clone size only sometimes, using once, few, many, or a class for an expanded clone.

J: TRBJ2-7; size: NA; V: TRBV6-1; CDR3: CASSEALTTAGYEQYF
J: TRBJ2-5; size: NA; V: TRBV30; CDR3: CAWRTGGWETQYF
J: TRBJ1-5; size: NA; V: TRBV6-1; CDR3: CASSDYPGQGRDQPQHF
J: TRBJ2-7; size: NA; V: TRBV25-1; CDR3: CASSEWGSGSSYEQYF
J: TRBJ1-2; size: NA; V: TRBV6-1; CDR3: CASQVPPAYYGYTF
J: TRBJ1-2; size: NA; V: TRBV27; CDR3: CASSLMWGGYGYTF
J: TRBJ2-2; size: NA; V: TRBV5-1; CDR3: CASSLTGFAGELFF
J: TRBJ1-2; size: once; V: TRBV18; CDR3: CASSPGTGGAVDGYTF
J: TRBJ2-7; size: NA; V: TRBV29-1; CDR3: CSVDTDSYEQYF
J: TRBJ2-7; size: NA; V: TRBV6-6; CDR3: CASSSLAGKYEQYF
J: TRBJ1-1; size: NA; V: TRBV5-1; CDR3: CASSVYRGRGTEAFF
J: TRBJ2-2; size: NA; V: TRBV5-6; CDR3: CASRHRLRGTGELFF
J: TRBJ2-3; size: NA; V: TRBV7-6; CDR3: CASSQTGINTDTQYF
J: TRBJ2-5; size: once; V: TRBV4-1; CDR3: CASSQRDGGEQYF
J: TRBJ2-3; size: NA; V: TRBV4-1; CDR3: CASSQYREGTDTQYF
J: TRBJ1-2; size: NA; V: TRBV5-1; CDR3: CASSVFGDYGYTF
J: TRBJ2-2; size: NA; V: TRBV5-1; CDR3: CASSLGLGGAGTGELFF
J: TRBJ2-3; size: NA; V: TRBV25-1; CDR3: CASSESGGARGFSDTQYF
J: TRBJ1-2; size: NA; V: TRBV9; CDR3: CASTKYRTGAGGYTF
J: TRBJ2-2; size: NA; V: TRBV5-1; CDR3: CASSVGEVGTGELFF
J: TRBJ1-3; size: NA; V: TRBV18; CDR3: CASSPLRGQGTWSGNTIYF
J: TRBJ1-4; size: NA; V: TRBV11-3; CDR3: CASSLDPPGTNEKLFF
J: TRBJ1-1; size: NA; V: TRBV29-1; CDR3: CSVDNRGHTEAFF
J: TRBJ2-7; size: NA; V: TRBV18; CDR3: CASSLTGRMEEEEQYF
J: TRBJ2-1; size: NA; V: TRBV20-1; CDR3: CSAPGYNEQFF
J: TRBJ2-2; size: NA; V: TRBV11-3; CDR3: CASSLSGTGGAGELFF
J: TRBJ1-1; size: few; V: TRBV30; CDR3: CAWSRQVRTEAFF
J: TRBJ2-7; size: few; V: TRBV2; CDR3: CASSVRRAYEQYF
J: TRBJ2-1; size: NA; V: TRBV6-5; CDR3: CASNFVGEQFF
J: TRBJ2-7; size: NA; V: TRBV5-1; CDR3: CASSTRTGYEQYF
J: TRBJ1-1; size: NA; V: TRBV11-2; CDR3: CASSPDRMNTEAFF
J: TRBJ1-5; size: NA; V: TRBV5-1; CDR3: CASSPDGDSNQPQHF
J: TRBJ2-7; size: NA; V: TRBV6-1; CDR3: CASSGGGRAYEQYF
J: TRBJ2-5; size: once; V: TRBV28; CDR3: CASSLTGGGTQYF
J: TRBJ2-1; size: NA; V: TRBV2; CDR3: CASRGQGLYNEQFF
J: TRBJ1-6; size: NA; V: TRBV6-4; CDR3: CASSAEYNSPLHF
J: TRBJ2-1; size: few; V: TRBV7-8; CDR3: CASSFRQGAWNEQFF
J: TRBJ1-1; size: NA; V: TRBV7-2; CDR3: CASSLAVRADTEAFF
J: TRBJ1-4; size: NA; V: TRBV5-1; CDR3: CASSSFAGGAGEKLFF
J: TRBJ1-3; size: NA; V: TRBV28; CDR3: CASSLRTHGNTIYF
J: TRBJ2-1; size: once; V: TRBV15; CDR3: CATSSLTSGLHNEQFF
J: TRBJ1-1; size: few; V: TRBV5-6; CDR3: CASRSSAGMAEAFF
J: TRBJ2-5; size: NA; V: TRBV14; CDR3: CASSQTTGGAQYF
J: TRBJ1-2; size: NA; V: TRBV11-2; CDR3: CASSLGPGDYGYTF
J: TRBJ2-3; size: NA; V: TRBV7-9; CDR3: CASSEGLPSLDTQYF
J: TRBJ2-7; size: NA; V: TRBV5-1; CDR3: CASSLAGLAGLYEQYF
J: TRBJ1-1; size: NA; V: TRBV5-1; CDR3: CASSLAVHGGGTEAFF
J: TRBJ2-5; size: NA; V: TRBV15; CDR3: CATSSQKGQGGKTQYF
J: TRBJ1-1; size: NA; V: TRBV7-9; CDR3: CSSSAGTGREAFF
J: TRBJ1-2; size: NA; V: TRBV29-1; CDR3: CSAQSGGNYGYTF
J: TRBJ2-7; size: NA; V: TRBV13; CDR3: CASSMGQEYSYEQYF
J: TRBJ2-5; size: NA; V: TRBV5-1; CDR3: CASSLDGGGGGETQYF
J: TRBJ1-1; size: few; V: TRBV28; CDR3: CASSLLGGTGQGRKAEAFF
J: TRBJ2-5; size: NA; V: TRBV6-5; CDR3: CASSPGGSGRETQYF
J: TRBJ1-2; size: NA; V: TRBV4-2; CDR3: CASSLNRGRSNYGYTF
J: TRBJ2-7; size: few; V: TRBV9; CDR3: CASSLLGGNEQYF
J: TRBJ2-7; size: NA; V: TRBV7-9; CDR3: CASSSSGTGFHEQYF
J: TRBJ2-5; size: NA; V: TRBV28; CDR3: CASEFRGRETQYF
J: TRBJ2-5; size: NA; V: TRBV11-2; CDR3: CASSSRTGGVGETQYF